This record covers a single T cell receptor (beta chain). Its antigen is as yet unknown. Profiled with immunoSEQ multiplex PCR; TCRdb holds only in-frame clones, not every one. The sample carries roughly 48,000 clones, around 88% recorded once. This record comes from a study of memory CD4+ T cells and cytomegalovirus serostatus. Overall study findings and caveats: Suggested: most of the CMV-linked TCR signature lies in CD4+ memory cells.

The sort gate was single viable CD3+CD4+CD8-CD45RO+ cells for memory CD4+ T cells. Serum IgG to CMV pp150, pp28, p38 and p52 defined serostatus. This TCR derives from an adult in good health and CMV-seropositive. Sequenced material: memory CD4+ T cells from blood.

The CDR3 nucleotides read TGTGCCAGCAGTGACCCGGGGACAGGTGATCAGCCCCAGCATTTT. As protein: CASSDPGTGDQPQHF. The chain joins TRBV6-6 to TRBJ1-5; 8 bases are shared with TRBD1. Germline-derived CDR1 and CDR2 are MNHNY and SVGAGI (reference sequence). This CDR3 is 15 amino acids long. Unmatched junction bases numbered 8, after V lost 5 bases and J lost 5 bases.